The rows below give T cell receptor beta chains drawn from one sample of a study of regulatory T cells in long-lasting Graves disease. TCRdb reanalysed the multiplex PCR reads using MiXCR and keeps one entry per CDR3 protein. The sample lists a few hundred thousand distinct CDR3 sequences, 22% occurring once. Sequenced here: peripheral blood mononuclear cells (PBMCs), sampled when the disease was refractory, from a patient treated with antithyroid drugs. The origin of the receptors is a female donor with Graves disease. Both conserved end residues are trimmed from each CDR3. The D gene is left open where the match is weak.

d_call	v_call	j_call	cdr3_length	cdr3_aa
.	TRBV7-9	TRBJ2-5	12	ASSPGTPKETQY
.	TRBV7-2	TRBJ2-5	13	ASSALGEENETQY
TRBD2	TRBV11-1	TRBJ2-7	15	ASSLSRLAGLAGEQY
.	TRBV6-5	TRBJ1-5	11	ASSYSMYQPQH
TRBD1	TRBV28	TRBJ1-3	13	ASSIRDSSGNTIY
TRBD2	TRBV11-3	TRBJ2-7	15	ASSFGGGASGSHEQY
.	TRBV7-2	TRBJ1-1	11	ASSLQRGTEAF
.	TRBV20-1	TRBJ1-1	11	SAGGIGNTEAF
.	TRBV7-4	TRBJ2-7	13	ASSPNYGLGYEQY
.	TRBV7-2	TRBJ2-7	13	ASSSYRDTYYEQY
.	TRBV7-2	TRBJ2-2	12	ASSSWEDTGELF
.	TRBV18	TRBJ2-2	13	ASSPLQPGGGELF
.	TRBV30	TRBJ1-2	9	AWSWNYGYT
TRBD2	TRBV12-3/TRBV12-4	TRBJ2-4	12	ASTIAGGANIQY
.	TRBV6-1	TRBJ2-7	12	ASSRGTAQDEQY
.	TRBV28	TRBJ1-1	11	ASKPQGYTEAF
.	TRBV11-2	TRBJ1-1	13	ASSLAWDIGAEAF
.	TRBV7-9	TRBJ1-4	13	ASSLWGRPNEKLF
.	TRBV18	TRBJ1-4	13	ASSPPRETNEKLF
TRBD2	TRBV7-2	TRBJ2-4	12	ASSAGLESAIQY
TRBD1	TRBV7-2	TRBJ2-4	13	ASSRNRDREGIQY
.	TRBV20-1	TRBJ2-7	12	SASGQGSSYEQY
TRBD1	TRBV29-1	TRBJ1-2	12	SVEVDRGEGGYT
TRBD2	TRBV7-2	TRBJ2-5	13	ASSASSGGFETQY
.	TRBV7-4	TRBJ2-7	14	ASSSPGHSKVNEQY
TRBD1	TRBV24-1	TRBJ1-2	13	ATSPKGQGAGGYT
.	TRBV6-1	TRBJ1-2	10	ASSTVGQGYT
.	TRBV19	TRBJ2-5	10	ASSNGLETQY
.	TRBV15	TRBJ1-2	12	ATSRDSTGSGYT
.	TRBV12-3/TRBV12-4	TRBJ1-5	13	ASSSQQSSNQPQH
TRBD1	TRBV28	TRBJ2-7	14	ASSQLGTGDPYEQY
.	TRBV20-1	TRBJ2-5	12	SASARDGQETQY
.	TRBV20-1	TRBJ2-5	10	SATSGLETQY
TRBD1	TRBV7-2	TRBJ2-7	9	ASSQGAVEY
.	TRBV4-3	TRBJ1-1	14	ASSQVHRDLNTEAF
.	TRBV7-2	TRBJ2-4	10	ASSLGKNIQY
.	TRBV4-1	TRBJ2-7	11	ASSQVGPYEQY
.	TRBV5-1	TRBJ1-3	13	ASSLGTDSGNTIY
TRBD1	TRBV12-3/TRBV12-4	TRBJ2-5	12	ASSNRTGVETQY
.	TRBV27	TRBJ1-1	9	ASTGKTEAF
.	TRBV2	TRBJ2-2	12	ASTPDSFTGELF
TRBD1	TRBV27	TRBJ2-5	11	ASRPTGVWTQY
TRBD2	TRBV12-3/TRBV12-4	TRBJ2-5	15	ASSPRLAGGPQETQY
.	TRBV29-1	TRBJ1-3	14	SVYWDDETDGNTIY